The 6 T cell receptor beta chains below all came from one sample that was sequenced in a study of identical twins. TCRdb itself ran the 5' RACE reads through MiXCR, one entry per CDR3 protein. The sample lists a few hundred thousand distinct CDR3 sequences, just under 10% occurring once. The data also belong to a second study, concerning yellow fever vaccine responses in identical twins.

The sample was PBMCs. These receptors all come from a woman aged 18-29 years in good health.

This clonotype has at least ten counts. This chain links TRBV5-1 with TRBJ2-2; no firm D call. Germline CDR1 and CDR2: SGHRS and YFSETQ. The V end was cut by 0 bases, the J end by 6 bases, with 21 bases between. This CDR3 is 18 amino acids long. As DNA, the CDR3 is TGCGCCAGCAGCTTGGAACCCGGTGGTACACGCCCGTCCGGGGAGCTGTTTTTT. It encodes CASSLEPGGTRPSGELFF. Full variable domain (outside the CDR3, taken from reference TRBV5-1 and TRBJ2-2): KAGVTQTPRYLIKTRGQQVTLSCSPISGHRSVSWYQQTPGQGLQFLFEYFSETQRNKGNFPGRFSGRQFSNSRSEMNVSTLELGDSALYLCASSLEPGGTRPSGELFFGEGSRLTVL.

This clonotype was counted only a few times. V is TRBV6-1 and J is TRBJ2-3; 15 bases are shared with TRBD2. The V gene's germline CDR1 is MNHNS and CDR2 SASEGT. The J segment lost 3 bases and the V segment lost 6 bases, leaving 7 bases of the junction unmatched. CDR3 length: 17 residues. In nucleotides, the CDR3 is TGTGCCAGCAGACCTGGACTAGCGGGGGGGCCAACAGATACGCAGTATTTT. Translated: CASRPGLAGGPTDTQYF.

The table lists this clonotype with a few counts. The chain joins TRBV3-1 to TRBJ2-1; 13 nucleotides line up with TRBD2. Germline loops: CDR1 LGHDT, CDR2 YNNKEL (reference sequence). J lost 4 bases, V lost 2 bases, and 8 bases had no gene match. The CDR3 extends over 18 amino acids. The CDR3: CASSQTLAGGLGYNEQFF. The DNA for the CDR3 is TGTGCCAGCAGCCAAACACTAGCGGGGGGGCTGGGATACAATGAGCAGTTCTTC.

The chain combines TRBV18 with TRBJ2-7; tentatively, D is TRBD1 (6 bases). CDR1 is KGHSH, CDR2 LQKENI, per germline. Deletions cut 5 bases from V and 1 base from J, with 9 bases between. The CDR3 is 13 residues long. The CDR3 here is CASSAQGSYEQYF. As DNA, the CDR3 is TGTGCCAGCTCAGCACAGGGTTCCTACGAGCAGTACTTC. Complete variable domain (other parts from reference TRBV18 and TRBJ2-7): NAGVMQNPRHLVRRRGQEARLRCSPMKGHSHVYWYRQLPEEGLKFMVYLQKENIIDESGMPKERFSAEFPKEGPSILRIQQVVRGDSAAYFCASSAQGSYEQYFGPGTRLTVT.

The chain links TRBV5-6 to TRBJ2-5; tentatively, D is TRBD2 (6 bases). The ends were cut back, 0 bases at V and 2 bases at J, with 17 bases in the middle. The CDR3 spans 17 residues. The germline CDR1 and CDR2 sequences are SGHDT and YYEEEE. CDR3 nucleotides: TGTGCCAGCAGCTTGGAGGAGGGAGCGGTACTGCAAGAGACCCAGTACTTC. Its protein product is CASSLEEGAVLQETQYF.

This clonotype was picked up many times. This chain joins TRBV29-1 and TRBJ2-1; 10 bases match TRBD1. CDR1 SQVTM and CDR2 ANQGSEA come from the germline V gene. The CDR3 loop spans 16 amino acids. V gave up 2 bases and J gave up 4 bases; unmatched junction bases: 8. DNA of the CDR3: TGCAGCGTTGAAATGGGAGGACAGGGGGTTTACAATGAGCAGTTCTTC. It specifies CSVEMGGQGVYNEQFF.